These T cell receptor beta chains were read from a single sample in a study of T cells after yellow fever vaccination. TCRdb reprocessed the 5' RACE reads with MiXCR, giving one entry per CDR3 protein. Seen here are approximately 550,000 distinct CDR3 sequences, around an eighth observed once, and the top ten hold around 15%. The material sequenced was PBMCs, taken on the day of the yellow fever booster vaccination. The origin of the receptors is a man under 40 who received the YFV17D yellow fever vaccine. Both conserved end residues are part of each CDR3. D genes are given only for firm matches. Some rows mark clone size as missing; the rest say once, few, many or name a class of expanded clone.

TRBJ2-2	TRBV5-1	NA	TRBD2	TGCGCCAGCAGCTTGCGGGAGGGCCACACCGGGGAGCTGTTTTTT	CASSLREGHTGELFF
TRBJ2-1	TRBV13	NA	NA	TGTGCCAGCAGCTTAACAGGTCTCTCCTACAATGAGCAGTTCTTC	CASSLTGLSYNEQFF
TRBJ1-4	TRBV20-1	NA	NA	TGCAGTGCTAGCGGTAGGGGAGATCTGACTAATGAAAAACTGTTTTTT	CSASGRGDLTNEKLFF
TRBJ1-2	TRBV15	few	NA	TGTGCCACCAGCAGAGGCACAGGGAACTATGGCTACACCTTC	CATSRGTGNYGYTF
TRBJ2-7	TRBV20-1	few	NA	TGCAGTGCTAGAGGCTTCACCGTCTACGAGCAGTACTTC	CSARGFTVYEQYF
TRBJ2-7	TRBV20-1	NA	NA	TGCAGTGCTAGAGACAGGCACAGCTCCTACGAGCAGTACTTC	CSARDRHSSYEQYF
TRBJ2-1	TRBV9	few	NA	TGTGCCAGCAGTCCGGGACTGGGGCGGAATGAGCAGTTCTTC	CASSPGLGRNEQFF
TRBJ1-2	TRBV29-1	NA	NA	TGCAGCGTCTCGGAAAAGAAGGGCTACACCTTC	CSVSEKKGYTF
TRBJ2-1	TRBV7-2	NA	TRBD2	TGTGCCAGCTGCCAGCGGGAGAGACATGAGCAGTTCTTC	CASCQRERHEQFF
TRBJ2-4	TRBV7-3	NA	TRBD2	TGTGCCAGCAGCTTAAGACTAGCGGGCGGGCGGGAGAGCCCGGCCAAAAACATTCAGTACTTC	CASSLRLAGGRESPAKNIQYF
TRBJ2-5	TRBV6-6	NA	NA	TGTGCCAGCAGTTACCTTAGAGAGACCCAGTACTTC	CASSYLRETQYF
TRBJ2-5	TRBV7-8	NA	NA	TGTGCCAGCAGCTTAACGGGACATCGACAAGAGACCCAGTACTTC	CASSLTGHRQETQYF
TRBJ2-5	TRBV7-9	few	TRBD1	TGTGCCAGCAGCTCAACCTTGACAGGGCCCGAGACCCAGTACTTC	CASSSTLTGPETQYF
TRBJ2-6	TRBV7-9	few	NA	TGTGCCCACTACGGGGCTGGGGCCAACGTCCTGACTTTC	CAHYGAGANVLTF
TRBJ2-3	TRBV20-1	few	TRBD1	TGCAGTGCGCGGACAGGGCCCACAGATACGCAGTATTTT	CSARTGPTDTQYF
TRBJ2-5	TRBV18	few	NA	TGTGCCAGCTCACCTAATTGGTCGGAGACCCAGTACTTC	CASSPNWSETQYF